One and the same sample provided the 24 T cell receptor beta chains below, sequenced in a study of blood T cells in healthy people across ages. With a J-beta primer mix and a sample-barcoded 5' primer, a second PCR ran 7 to 11 cycles. TCRdb ran MiXCR on the 5' RACE reads and lists one entry per CDR3 protein. The table includes about 720,000 distinct CDR3 sequences, 20% to 25% detected once. Sequenced sample: blood. The receptor source for this set is a man between 65 and 85 years old in good health.

This clonotype has ten or more counts. This sequence joins TRBV7-8 and TRBJ1-4, with D perhaps matching TRBD1 (5 bases). This CDR3 contains 15 residues. Trimming took off 1 base at V and 5 bases at J, with 11 bases between the two ends. The germline gives CDR1 SGHVS, CDR2 FQNEAQ. Written as DNA, the CDR3 is TGTGCCAGCAGCTTAGTACTAGGGGCCAATGAAAAACTGTTTTTT. Amino acid sequence: CASSLVLGANEKLFF.

V is TRBV29-1 and J is TRBJ2-3, with D unresolved. Germline V lookup: CDR1 SQVTM, CDR2 ANQGSEA. The V gene lost 3 bases and the J gene lost 4 bases, with 5 bases spanning the gap. The CDR3 is 11 residues long. DNA of the CDR3: TGCAGCGTTGATAGGTCAGATACGCAGTATTTT. Its protein product is CSVDRSDTQYF.

This sequence joins TRBV7-2 and TRBJ2-5, with 9 bases that match TRBD2. The DNA end lines up better with TRBJ2-1; the J call may be wrong. CDR1 and CDR2 (germline): SGHTA, FQGNSA. The CDR3 is made up of 16 amino acids. In DNA, the CDR3 is TGTGCCAGCAGCCCCGGGGCGGGAGGGATGCGTAATGAGCAGTTCTTC. Translated: CASSPGAGGMRNEQFF.

This chain links TRBV28 with TRBJ1-5, with 12 bases aligning to TRBD1. V gave up 8 bases and J gave up 0 bases; unmatched junction bases: 5. Germline V gene lookup returns CDR1 MDHEN and CDR2 SYDVKM. The CDR3 has 16 amino acids. CDR3 sequence (DNA): TGTGCCAGCTGGGGACAGGGGGCGGGTAGCAATCAGCCCCAGCATTTT. Encoded protein: CASWGQGAGSNQPQHF. The whole variable domain, filled in from reference TRBV28 and TRBJ1-5, reads DVKVTQSSRYLVKRTGEKVFLECVQDMDHENMFWYRQDPGLGLRLIYFSYDVKMKEKGDIPEGYSVSREKKERFSLILESASTNQTSMYLCASWGQGAGSNQPQHFGDGTRLSIL.

The chain carries TRBV20-1 and TRBJ2-5; D not resolved. V lost 0 bases to trimming and J lost 0 bases, with 14 bases between them. Germline V CDR1 and CDR2: DFQATT, SNEGSKA (reference sequence). This CDR3 comprises 16 residues. In DNA, the CDR3 is TGCAGTGCTAGAGATGGAGAGAGTTTGTACCAAGAGACCCAGTACTTC. Translation: CSARDGESLYQETQYF.

The chain recombines TRBV13 with TRBJ2-5; 9 positions agree with TRBD2. CDR1 and CDR2 (germline): PRHDT, FYEKMQ (reference sequence). Trimming removed 5 bases from V and 2 bases from J; junction bases left unmatched: 6. The length of the CDR3 is 15 residues. The CDR3 nucleotides read TGTGCCAGCAGCGACCGGACTAGCGCTCAAGAGACCCAGTACTTC. Its protein is CASSDRTSAQETQYF.

The V and J genes are TRBV6-2 or TRBV6-3 and TRBJ2-2; no reliable D call. Trimming removed 5 bases at V and 5 bases at J, with 9 bases between. The germline CDR1 and CDR2 sequences are MNHEY and SVGEGT. The CDR3 is made up of 13 amino acids. CDR3 amino acids: CASSPFKTGELFF. For the CDR3, the DNA is TGTGCCAGCAGTCCCTTCAAGACCGGGGAGCTGTTTTTT.

This clonotype appeared a few times. The chain links TRBV11-1 to TRBJ2-3; the match to TRBD1 covers 7 bases. CDR1 SGHAT and CDR2 FQDESV come from the germline V gene (reference sequence). The CDR3 totals 15 residues. Trimming removed 5 bases from V and 8 bases from J; junction bases left unmatched: 13. This CDR3 reads CASSPRTGDKRTQYF. CDR3 DNA: TGTGCCAGCAGCCCACGGACAGGCGATAAGCGTACGCAGTATTTT.

The CDR3 bases are TGCAGTGCCTCGCCTGGGACTAGCGTTACAGATACGCAGTATTTT. Residues: CSASPGTSVTDTQYF. This rearrangement joins TRBV20-1 to TRBJ2-3, with 10 positions matching TRBD2. CDR1 is DFQATT, CDR2 SNEGSKA, per germline (reference sequence). This CDR3 region has 15 residues. V gave up 6 bases and J gave up 3 bases; unmatched junction bases: 9.

The CDR3 DNA sequence: TGTGCCAGCAGCCGGGCTAGCGGGAGCAGGGATACGCAGTATTTT. It codes for CASSRASGSRDTQYF. The gene calls are TRBV12-3 or TRBV12-4 and TRBJ2-3, with TRBD2 matching over 10 bases. Trimming at V came to 6 bases and at J to 6 bases, leaving 9 bases not matched to a gene. CDR3 size: 15 residues.

The genes are TRBV3-1 and TRBJ1-1, with a tentative D call TRBD1 (5 bases). Trimming cost V 5 bases and J 0 bases, with 13 bases left between them. Germline loops: CDR1 LGHDT, CDR2 YNNKEL (reference sequence). CDR3 length: 15 amino acids. The CDR3 reads CASSKGRQMNTEAFF. In DNA, the CDR3 is TGTGCCAGCAGCAAAGGGAGACAGATGAACACTGAAGCTTTCTTT.

V gene TRBV7-8 combines with J gene TRBJ2-3, with D perhaps TRBD1 (5 bases). With 1 base removed from V and 4 bases from J, the gap between germline ends came to 12 bases. Germline V gives CDR1 SGHVS, CDR2 FQNEAQ. This CDR3 comprises 15 residues. CDR3 region: CASSLVGQGADTQYF. CDR3 bases: TGTGCCAGCAGCTTAGTGGGGCAGGGCGCAGATACGCAGTATTTT.

This clonotype has ten or more counts. The chain employs TRBV5-1 and TRBJ2-1; possible D gene TRBD2, 6 bases. The germline gives CDR1 SGHRS, CDR2 YFSETQ. The germline V and J ends were trimmed by 4 bases and 0 bases, with 11 bases remaining between them. This CDR3 has 15 amino acids. This chain's CDR3 is CASSHSGGSYNEQFF. The CDR3 bases are TGCGCCAGCAGCCATAGCGGAGGCTCCTACAATGAGCAGTTCTTC.

The CDR3 reads CASSRSLSDRAHSNYGYTF. The CDR3 nucleotides read TGTGCCAGCAGCAGATCGCTGTCTGACAGGGCGCACTCTAACTATGGCTACACCTTC. This chain uses TRBV4-2 with TRBJ1-2; the match to TRBD1 covers 7 bases. After removal of 5 bases from V and 0 bases from J, the junction contained 18 bases not matched to a gene. This CDR3 has 19 amino acids. Germline V CDR1 and CDR2: LGHNA, YNFKEQ.

The V gene is TRBV13, the J gene TRBJ2-5, with D maybe TRBD2 (6 bases). The end of the DNA aligns better with TRBJ2-1, so the J call may be wrong. The CDR3 has 14 residues. Germline CDR1 PRHDT, CDR2 FYEKMQ (reference sequence). CDR3 nucleotides: TGTGCCAGCAGCACGGGACTTCGGAAGGATGAGCAGTTCTTC. Its translation is CASSTGLRKDEQFF.

This clonotype has only a few counts. The rearrangement links TRBV11-1 to TRBJ2-7; no definite D call. This CDR3 has 15 residues. Germline CDR1 is SGHAT and CDR2 is FQDESV (reference sequence). Trimming stripped 1 base from V and 0 bases from J, with 10 bases between. The CDR3 is CASSLDQPVSYEQYF. Written as DNA, the CDR3 is TGTGCCAGCAGCTTAGACCAGCCGGTCTCCTACGAGCAGTACTTC.

The chain uses TRBV7-3 and TRBJ1-1; D unclear. CDR3 length: 14 residues. The V end was cut by 5 bases, the J end by 6 bases, with 16 bases between. CDR1 SGHTA and CDR2 FQGTGA come from the germline V gene. The CDR3 region has the DNA TGTGCCAGCAGCCTTGGACCGAGCAGCCCTGAAGCTTTCTTT. Protein sequence: CASSLGPSSPEAFF.

This clonotype was observed a handful of times. The V call is TRBV2, the J call TRBJ2-5; D remains ambiguous. Germline V gives CDR1 SNHLY, CDR2 FYNNEI. The ends were cut back, 5 bases at V and 3 bases at J, with 10 bases in the middle. This CDR3 has 13 amino acids. The CDR3 DNA reads as TGTGCCAGCAGTAGGAACGGCGAAGAGACCCAGTACTTC. Its protein is CASSRNGEETQYF.

J is TRBJ1-5 and V is TRBV10-3; 7 bases align to TRBD1. Germline trimming cut 6 bases from V and 7 bases from J; bases unmatched to any gene: 6. This CDR3 is built from 13 residues. Germline CDR1 ENHRY, CDR2 SYGVKD. The CDR3, as DNA: TGTGCCATCAGGCCCGGGGACAGCCAGCCCCAGCATTTT. Protein sequence: CAIRPGDSQPQHF.

The V gene is TRBV20-1, the J gene TRBJ2-1; 11 bases are a match to TRBD2. The CDR3 is made up of 14 amino acids. CDR1 DFQATT and CDR2 SNEGSKA come from the germline V gene (reference sequence). With 6 bases clipped from V and 5 bases from J, the junction kept 6 bases outside the gene matches. CDR3 region: CSAIAGGYHNEQFF. The CDR3 DNA reads as TGCAGTGCCATAGCGGGGGGGTACCACAATGAGCAGTTCTTC.

The chain is built from TRBV20-1 and TRBJ2-5; D remains unclear. Germline V gene sequence: CDR1 DFQATT, CDR2 SNEGSKA (reference sequence). The V and J ends lost 6 bases and 2 bases respectively, with 7 bases between them. CDR3 length: 11 amino acids. The CDR3 region is CSASAQETQYF. The CDR3 DNA sequence: TGCAGTGCCTCAGCACAAGAGACCCAGTACTTC.

The CDR3 DNA reads TGTGCCACCAGCATGCCGGGAGGGCTTCAAGAGACCCAGTACTTC. As protein: CATSMPGGLQETQYF. The rearrangement joins TRBV15 to TRBJ2-5, with TRBD2 matching over 8 bases. CDR1 and CDR2 from the germline V gene are LNHNV and YYDKDF (reference sequence). CDR3 length: 15 residues. V gave up 4 bases and J gave up 2 bases; unmatched junction bases: 6.

This clonotype came up a few times. This chain joins TRBV7-2 and TRBJ2-7; D may be TRBD2 (5 bases). The ends were cut back, 2 bases at V and 6 bases at J, with 11 bases in the middle. Germline V CDR1 and CDR2: SGHTA, FQGNSA. The CDR3 runs 13 residues. The CDR3 is CASSLMRDREQYV. CDR3 in DNA: TGTGCCAGCAGCTTAATGAGGGATCGCGAGCAGTACGTC.

In its sample, this clonotype was seen a few times. The genes are TRBV28 and TRBJ2-7, with D perhaps matching TRBD2 (6 bases). V was trimmed by 3 bases and J by 7 bases, leaving 19 bases between them. The CDR3 is 15 residues long. The germline V gene has CDR1 MDHEN and CDR2 SYDVKM. CDR3 residues: CASSFSGGTVKEQYF. The CDR3 nucleotides read TGTGCCAGCAGTTTTAGCGGAGGTACTGTGAAGGAGCAGTACTTC. Looking up the rest from reference TRBV28 and TRBJ2-7 gives the full variable domain: DVKVTQSSRYLVKRTGEKVFLECVQDMDHENMFWYRQDPGLGLRLIYFSYDVKMKEKGDIPEGYSVSREKKERFSLILESASTNQTSMYLCASSFSGGTVKEQYFGPGTRLTVT.